The 18 T cell receptor beta chains below were found in one sample sequenced in a study of blood T cell repertoires in COVID-19. Produced via immunoSEQ multiplex PCR; TCRdb's table is partial and in-frame only. The table lists under 80,000 clones, about four fifths of them singletons. The sequencing sample was made of peripheral blood. These receptors were collected from an elderly woman with active or convalescent COVID-19.

This clone was seen once. The chain carries TRBV6-5 and TRBJ1-2, with TRBD1 matching over 8 bases. J was trimmed by 4 bases and V by 5 bases; bases with no gene match: 6. The CDR3 covers 14 residues. The germline V gene encodes CDR1 MNHEY and CDR2 SVGAGI. CDR3 bases: TGTGCCAGCAGTAAGGACAGGGCTATCTATGGCTACACCTTC. Protein product: CASSKDRAIYGYTF.

The CDR3 protein is CASSTHSRRDGREGLIYEQFF. CDR3 DNA sequence: TGTGCCAGCAGCACACATTCCAGAAGGGATGGTCGGGAGGGCCTTATATATGAGCAGTTCTTC. The chain has TRBV21-1 and TRBJ2-1; the tabulated D call, TRBD2, remains unverified against the DNA. TRBV21-1 is given as a pseudogene. The CDR3 sequence is 21 residues long.

The chain couples TRBV5-4 to TRBJ1-2, with 7 bases matching TRBD1. The CDR3 is made up of 14 amino acids. Per the germline V gene, CDR1 is SGHNT and CDR2 is YYREEE (reference sequence). Trimming removed 4 bases from V and 4 bases from J; junction bases left unmatched: 7. In DNA, the CDR3 is TGTGCCAGCAGCGCAGGGACAGACCCCTATGGCTACACCTTC. Its translation: CASSAGTDPYGYTF.

The genes are TRBV6-1 and TRBJ2-1, with 7 bases aligning to TRBD2. The J segment lost 2 bases and the V segment lost 2 bases, leaving 6 bases of the junction unmatched. Germline V gene data show CDR1 as MNHNS and CDR2 as SASEGT. The CDR3 covers 16 residues. DNA of the CDR3: TGTGCCAGCAGTGAATACGGGACTATTCCCTACAATGAGCAGTTCTTC. This gives the protein CASSEYGTIPYNEQFF.

The chain has TRBV19 and TRBJ1-5; D unresolved. Germline V lookup: CDR1 LNHDA, CDR2 SQIVND (reference sequence). This CDR3 is 16 amino acids long. The V and J ends lost 4 bases and 1 base respectively, with 14 bases between them. This CDR3 reads CASSRGPPRSNQPQHF. CDR3 sequence (DNA): TGTGCCAGTAGTAGAGGGCCTCCGAGGAGCAATCAGCCCCAGCATTTT.

The J gene is TRBJ1-1, the V gene TRBV19; 8 nucleotides match TRBD1. V trimming: 8 bases; J trimming: 7 bases; junction bases outside the gene matches: 9. Germline V gene sequence: CDR1 LNHDA, CDR2 SQIVND (reference sequence). The CDR3 has 13 residues. The CDR3 sequence is CASAARGLGEAFF. Written as DNA, the CDR3 is TGTGCCAGTGCGGCCAGGGGGCTGGGTGAAGCTTTCTTT.

The V and J genes are TRBV4-2 and TRBJ2-1, with 12 positions matching TRBD2. This CDR3 comprises 18 residues. CDR1 is LGHNA, CDR2 YNFKEQ, per germline. The trim removed 0 bases at V and 3 bases at J, leaving 6 bases unmatched. The CDR3 sequence is CASSQETSGSGDYNEQFF. CDR3 nucleotide sequence: TGTGCCAGCAGCCAAGAGACTAGCGGGAGTGGGGACTACAATGAGCAGTTCTTC.

This sequence joins TRBV7-2 and TRBJ1-2; 8 bases are shared with TRBD1. Trimming at V came to 5 bases and at J to 4 bases, leaving 3 bases not matched to a gene. There are 13 residues in the CDR3. Germline V CDR1 and CDR2: SGHTA, FQGNSA. The CDR3 loop reads CASSRQGTYGYTF. DNA of the CDR3: TGTGCCAGCAGCAGACAGGGGACCTATGGCTACACCTTC.

This clone is a singleton in its sample. The chain uses TRBV4-3 and TRBJ2-7, with 7 bases matching TRBD1. CDR3 length equals 16 residues. J gave up 5 bases and V 0 bases, and 10 bases lay outside the gene matches. Germline V gene data show CDR1 as LGHNA and CDR2 as YSLEER. CDR3 residues: CASSQDGAGGMNEQYF. The CDR3 DNA sequence: TGCGCCAGCAGCCAAGACGGGGCAGGGGGAATGAACGAGCAGTACTTC.

This clone was counted once. V is TRBV27 and J is TRBJ1-2, with 7 bases that match TRBD1. Per the germline V gene, CDR1 is MNHEY and CDR2 is SMNVEV (reference sequence). After removal of 6 bases from V and 0 bases from J, the junction contained 7 bases not matched to a gene. This CDR3 comprises 15 residues. The CDR3 DNA is TGTGCCAGCAGACCGACAGGGCAGGCTAACTATGGCTACACCTTC. This sequence encodes CASRPTGQANYGYTF.

This clone was detected a few times. This chain joins TRBV30 and TRBJ2-7; no clear D. Germline V gene data show CDR1 as GTSNPN and CDR2 as SVGIG (reference sequence). V lost 0 bases to trimming and J lost 0 bases, with 6 bases between them. The CDR3 contains 13 residues. This chain's CDR3 is CAWSVLSSYEQYF. CDR3 bases: TGTGCCTGGAGTGTTTTGAGCTCCTACGAGCAGTACTTC.

This chain joins TRBV7-9 and TRBJ2-7; 7 bases align to TRBD1. The trim removed 5 bases at V and 0 bases at J, leaving 4 bases unmatched. Germline CDR1 reads SEHNR; CDR2 reads FQNEAQ (reference sequence). The CDR3 is 14 amino acids. This CDR3 is CASSRWDSSYEQYF. In nucleotides, the CDR3 is TGTGCCAGCAGCCGTTGGGACAGCTCCTACGAGCAGTACTTC.

The J gene is TRBJ2-1, the V gene TRBV18; the match to TRBD2 covers 11 bases. CDR3 length: 17 amino acids. Per germline, CDR1 KGHSH and CDR2 LQKENI. J was trimmed by 2 bases and V by 2 bases; bases with no gene match: 5. CDR3 region: CASSPAGLAAAYNEQFF. The CDR3 bases are TGTGCCAGCTCACCAGCGGGACTAGCGGCCGCCTACAATGAGCAGTTCTTC.

V and J are TRBV5-1 and TRBJ2-3, with D possibly matching TRBD1 (6 bases). The CDR3 has 17 residues. Germline V CDR1 and CDR2: SGHRS, YFSETQ. The V end was cut by 4 bases, the J end by 0 bases, with 18 bases between. CDR3 in DNA: TGCGCCAGCAGCAAGGACAGTAAAAAATCTAGCACAGATACGCAGTATTTT. Translated, it gives CASSKDSKKSSTDTQYF. Filled out from reference TRBV5-1 and TRBJ2-3, the complete variable domain reads KAGVTQTPRYLIKTRGQQVTLSCSPISGHRSVSWYQQTPGQGLQFLFEYFSETQRNKGNFPGRFSGRQFSNSRSEMNVSTLELGDSALYLCASSKDSKKSSTDTQYFGPGTRLTVL.

This clone occurred a few times. V and J are TRBV19 and TRBJ1-5, with 7 nucleotides matching TRBD1. Germline V lookup: CDR1 LNHDA, CDR2 SQIVND (reference sequence). The CDR3 extends over 13 amino acids. Trimming removed 5 bases from V and 7 bases from J; junction bases left unmatched: 5. DNA of the CDR3: TGTGCCAGTAGTTTTGACAGGGCCCAGCCCCAGCATTTT. Translation gives CASSFDRAQPQHF.

The DNA of the CDR3 is TGCGCCAGCAGCTTGGCCGAGGCACGGAGGGAGACCCAGTACTTC. The encoded protein is CASSLAEARRETQYF. This chain links TRBV5-1 with TRBJ2-5; the D gene is possibly TRBD2 (5 bases). The CDR3 has 15 amino acids. Germline CDR1 is SGHRS and CDR2 is YFSETQ. The V and J ends lost 0 bases and 5 bases respectively, with 14 bases between them.

In DNA, the CDR3 is TGTGCCAGCTCTCGGGGGACAGGGGGTTACACCTTC. Its protein is CASSRGTGGYTF. The V gene is TRBV28, the J gene TRBJ1-2, with 11 bases that match TRBD1. The V gene end was trimmed by 8 bases and the J gene end by 11 bases; junction bases not matched to a gene: 7. Germline-derived CDR1 and CDR2 are MDHEN and SYDVKM. This CDR3 is 12 amino acids long.

This chain connects TRBV10-3 to TRBJ2-7; 12 bases agree with TRBD2. The CDR3 loop spans 14 amino acids. J lost 1 base, V lost 8 bases, and 3 bases had no gene match. From germline, CDR1 is ENHRY and CDR2 SYGVKD. The CDR3 coding sequence is TGTGCCATCGGGACTAGCGGGCTTTCCTACGAGCAGTACTTC. Translated: CAIGTSGLSYEQYF.